What follows is one TCR beta chain and its context. Its antigen remains unknown. Germline values: CDR1 MNHEY, CDR2 SVGAGI. The CDR3 runs to 14 residues. Trimming took 6 bases from V and 5 from J, leaving 16 bases between them. This record comes from a study of T cell responses to AZD1222 COVID-19 vaccine. Study-level information: The analysis combined second doses at about 4 or about 12 weeks.

Here immunoSEQ multiplex PCR was the method, and the copy in TCRdb shows in-frame clones only, minus some. The sample contains more than 90,000 clones, about nine tenths of which appear only once. General study findings and limits: There were repertoire samples only from the period after the peak T cell response. Donors were chiefly white British, with a greater number of females, and clonal diversity was perhaps underestimated. CD4 TCRs associated with vaccination spanned spike, dominating at 160-218 and 743-854.

Material: peripheral blood, obtained on day 0 of AZD1222 vaccination. V usage is TRBV6-5 and J usage is TRBJ1-1; no definite D call. The source is an adult in good health. This chain's CDR3 is CASRKGEGTTEAFF. DNA for the CDR3: TGTGCCAGCAGGAAGGGCGAGGGAACTACTGAAGCTTTCTTT.